Below are 16 T cell receptor beta chains sequenced from a single sample in a study of regulatory T cells in long-lasting Graves disease (dated by TCRdb to about 2021). In light of the paper, this sample's time point label describes: newly diagnosed GD, antithyroid drugs for less than 3 months. For both TCR sequencing and RNA sequencing, RNA was extracted from PBMCs in TRIzol. Libraries came from multiplex PCR. The sequencer listed for this sample is Illumina HiSeq 4000. TCR beta libraries were built with iRepertoire HTBI primers and Arm-PCR amplification of CDR3 regions. TCRdb ran its own pipeline on the public reads, namely fastp trimming at Q25 and MiXCR clone calling, and kept in-frame beta chains. Records with the same CDR3 protein are collapsed into one entry carrying the most frequent genes and DNA. A total of about 610,000 distinct CDR3 sequences appear in this sample, more than 15% of them only once. 12% of the sample rests with the top ten.

These records were also assigned to another study, of T cells in Graves' hyperthyroidism and ophthalmopathy.

The input for sequencing was peripheral blood mononuclear cells (PBMCs), taken at new diagnosis, from a patient treated with antithyroid drugs. These receptors were obtained from a man between 18 and 35 years old with Graves disease. Donor details come from another sample of the same person, matched by shared clones.

This clonotype occurred many times. The chain uses TRBV12-3 or TRBV12-4 and TRBJ1-1; maybe TRBD1 (6 bases). CDR3 length: 14 residues. The ends were cut back, 6 bases at V and 6 bases at J, with 17 bases in the middle. This chain's CDR3 is CASSPTGGAAEAFF. DNA of the CDR3: TGTGCCAGCAGCCCGACCGGGGGGGCGGCTGAAGCTTTCTTT.

This clonotype was seen a few times. The chain joins TRBV10-3 to TRBJ2-7; weak D call: TRBD1 (6 bases). The CDR3 runs 15 residues. V lost 3 bases, J lost 3 bases, and 15 bases lay in between. Germline V gene lookup returns CDR1 ENHRY and CDR2 SYGVKD. CDR3 nucleotides: TGTGCCATCAGTGACCGGGACACGGGCAACTACGAGCAGTACTTC. Translated, it gives CAISDRDTGNYEQYF.

In this sample, this clonotype turned up many times. This sequence joins TRBV28 and TRBJ1-1, with D possibly matching TRBD1 (5 bases). CDR3 size: 17 residues. Germline assignment: CDR1 MDHEN and CDR2 SYDVKM. V lost 5 bases and J 1 base, leaving 20 bases between the germline ends. CDR3 residues: CASSPTWGKGSNTEAFF. The CDR3 DNA reads as TGTGCCAGCAGTCCCACCTGGGGGAAAGGATCGAACACTGAAGCTTTCTTT. Filled out from reference TRBV28 and TRBJ1-1, the complete variable domain reads DVKVTQSSRYLVKRTGEKVFLECVQDMDHENMFWYRQDPGLGLRLIYFSYDVKMKEKGDIPEGYSVSREKKERFSLILESASTNQTSMYLCASSPTWGKGSNTEAFFGQGTRLTVV.

This clonotype was seen more than once but under ten times. The V gene is TRBV9, the J gene TRBJ2-2; perhaps TRBD2 as D (5 bases). The V end lost 0 bases, the J end lost 5 bases, and 8 bases lay between the germline ends. CDR1 SGDLS and CDR2 YYNGEE come from the germline V gene. The CDR3 length is 14 residues. The CDR3 here is CASSVALATGELFF. DNA for the CDR3: TGTGCCAGCAGCGTAGCCCTAGCTACCGGGGAGCTGTTTTTT.

V usage is TRBV19 and J usage is TRBJ2-5, with TRBD1 identical over 8 bases. After removal of 1 base from V and 3 bases from J, the junction contained 1 base not matched to a gene. The CDR3 contains 14 residues. The germline CDR1 and CDR2 sequences are LNHDA and SQIVND (reference sequence). The CDR3 sequence: CASSIAGQEETQYF. DNA for the CDR3: TGTGCCAGTAGTATAGCGGGACAGGAAGAGACCCAGTACTTC.

This clonotype was seen at least ten times. V and J are TRBV7-8 and TRBJ2-7; D call uncertain. V was cut by 4 bases and J by 5 bases, with 18 bases left in between. The length of the CDR3 is 15 residues. Germline values: CDR1 SGHVS, CDR2 FQNEAQ. CDR3 nucleotide sequence: TGTGCCAGCAGCTCCCCCCCAGAAGGTTCGGACGAGCAGTACTTC. Protein: CASSSPPEGSDEQYF.

The rearrangement links TRBV30 to TRBJ2-2, with D tentatively TRBD2 (5 bases). In germline, CDR1 is GTSNPN, CDR2 SVGIG (reference sequence). This CDR3 spans 12 amino acids. Trimming took 3 bases from V and 7 from J, leaving 9 bases between them. DNA of the CDR3: TGTGCCTGGAGCCCAGGAGGCGGGGAGCTGTTTTTT. It codes for CAWSPGGGELFF.

The chain carries TRBV11-3 and TRBJ2-2; 7 bases are a match to TRBD2. Germline trimming cut 4 bases from V and 6 bases from J; bases unmatched to any gene: 5. Germline V lookup: CDR1 SGHNT, CDR2 YENEEA. The CDR3 covers 14 residues. The CDR3 sequence: CASSSQGGPGELFF. CDR3 bases: TGTGCCAGCAGCTCCCAGGGAGGGCCCGGGGAGCTGTTTTTT.

The table lists this clonotype with many counts. The genes are TRBV3-1 and TRBJ2-3, with D unresolved. The CDR3 has 17 residues. V gave up 4 bases and J gave up 2 bases, with 19 bases separating them. Germline V lookup: CDR1 LGHDT, CDR2 YNNKEL (reference sequence). The CDR3 DNA is TGTGCCAGCAGCCCCTCTTACTACGCTCTTTACACAGATACGCAGTATTTT. This sequence encodes CASSPSYYALYTDTQYF.

In its sample, this clonotype was seen many times. The chain employs TRBV11-2 and TRBJ2-7; D unresolved. This CDR3 comprises 13 residues. V dropped 4 bases and J dropped 4 bases, with 11 bases sitting between them. Germline V gene lookup returns CDR1 SGHAT and CDR2 FQNNGV. The CDR3 nucleotides are TGTGCCAGCAGCTCCACCAGATCTTACGAGCAGTACTTC. It encodes CASSSTRSYEQYF.

This clonotype was counted many times. The chain links TRBV2 to TRBJ2-3; TRBD1 is a possible D gene (5 bases). CDR1 is SNHLY and CDR2 is FYNNEI in the germline V gene. The CDR3 contains 14 residues. V lost 2 bases to trimming and J lost 2 bases, with 8 bases between them. CDR3 amino acids: CASSENRITDTQYF. The CDR3 bases are TGTGCCAGCAGTGAAAACAGGATCACAGATACGCAGTATTTT.

CDR3 sequence (DNA): TGCGCCAGCAGCTTTCCGGGACAGGAGTCCTACGAGCAGTACTTC. This translates into CASSFPGQESYEQYF. V usage is TRBV5-1 and J usage is TRBJ2-7, with 8 bases identical to TRBD1. Germline lookup yields CDR1 SGHRS and CDR2 YFSETQ. The CDR3 contains 15 residues. Trimming took 2 bases from V and 1 from J; bases not matched to a gene: 5.

The rearrangement links TRBV11-2 to TRBJ2-7, with D perhaps matching TRBD1 (5 bases). Germline V lookup: CDR1 SGHAT, CDR2 FQNNGV. Trimming stripped 1 base from V and 4 bases from J, with 11 bases between. The CDR3 is made up of 14 amino acids. The CDR3 region has the DNA TGTGCCAGCAGCTTAGCTGGAAACAGGTACGAGCAGTACTTC. It specifies CASSLAGNRYEQYF.

A note on this clonotype: One base away lies a much larger clone, so this may be a sequencing read error. The V and J genes are TRBV12-3 or TRBV12-4 and TRBJ2-6; 8 bases map to TRBD1. The CDR3 is 12 residues long. The CDR3 nucleotides are TGTGCCAGCAGGACAGGGGCCAACGTCCTGGCTTTC. Translation gives CASRTGANVLAF.

This clonotype has ten or more counts. The chain combines TRBV6-1 with TRBJ2-1; D gene ambiguous. Trimming left V 1 base short and J 0 bases short, with 7 bases between. CDR3 length equals 15 residues. Germline V gives CDR1 MNHNS, CDR2 SASEGT. The CDR3 spells CASSEGLSSYNEQFF. The CDR3 DNA is TGTGCCAGCAGTGAAGGCCTGAGCTCCTACAATGAGCAGTTCTTC.

This clonotype was seen a few times. The genes are TRBV5-4 and TRBJ2-1, with 10 bases aligning to TRBD2. The CDR3 length is 15 residues. V lost 4 bases to trimming and J lost 6 bases; unmatched junction nucleotides: 7. Germline V lookup: CDR1 SGHNT, CDR2 YYREEE (reference sequence). The CDR3 DNA is TGTGCCAGCAGCGCCCTAGCGGGAGCCGTCAATGAGCAGTTCTTC. It yields the protein CASSALAGAVNEQFF.